One and the same sample provided the 28 T cell receptor beta chains below, sequenced in a study of T-cell reconstitution after alpha-beta-depleted transplantation in children. The TCRbeta library was prepared with unique molecular identifiers. TCRdb re-analysed the PCR reads in MiXCR, keeping a single row per CDR3 protein. Seen here are 120,000 or so distinct CDR3 sequences, under 25% observed once, and the top ten hold roughly a tenth. The specimen was PBMCs, mostly from graft donor cells, collected 180 days after TCRalphabeta/CD19-depleted stem cell transplant. Receptors were obtained from a male patient aged 2 to 10 who had a stem cell transplant for chronic granulomatous disease, so the T cells may come from the graft donor.

In its sample, this clonotype was seen a few times. The CDR3 coding sequence is TGTGCCACCAGTGATTTGTCACTAGCGGGTCAGTTCTTC. It yields the protein CATSDLSLAGQFF. The rearrangement links TRBV24-1 to TRBJ2-1; TRBD2 aligns across 9 bases. Germline V gene data show CDR1 as KGHDR and CDR2 as SFDVKD. V trimming: 0 bases; J trimming: 13 bases; junction bases outside the gene matches: 3. CDR3 length: 13 amino acids.

In this sample, this clonotype turned up a few times. The chain is built from TRBV6-5 and TRBJ2-1, with 13 bases that match TRBD2. Trimming removed 4 bases from V and 7 bases from J; junction bases left unmatched: 7. The CDR3 contains 16 residues. CDR1 and CDR2 from the germline V gene are MNHEY and SVGAGI. This chain's CDR3 is CASSLLAGGPVNEQFF. CDR3 sequence (DNA): TGTGCCAGCAGTTTACTAGCGGGAGGGCCGGTAAATGAGCAGTTCTTC.

This clonotype was detected many times. This chain links TRBV5-1 with TRBJ2-4, with D perhaps TRBD2 (5 bases). Germline V gene sequence: CDR1 SGHRS, CDR2 YFSETQ. CDR3 length equals 15 residues. Trimming stripped 6 bases from V and 5 bases from J, with 18 bases between. CDR3 DNA: TGCGCCAGCAACAACGGCGGGCCGCTTGAAAACATTCAGTACTTC. Translation gives CASNNGGPLENIQYF.

The chain joins TRBV4-2 to TRBJ2-1, with 7 positions matching TRBD2. The trim removed 5 bases at V and 7 bases at J, leaving 8 bases unmatched. Per germline, CDR1 LGHNA and CDR2 YNFKEQ. This CDR3 region has 14 residues. In DNA form, the CDR3 reads TGTGCCAGCAGCTCGCGGGAGTTTTATAATGAGCAGTTCTTC. Translation: CASSSREFYNEQFF.

The gene calls are TRBV30 and TRBJ2-7; D is unclear. Germline CDR1 GTSNPN, CDR2 SVGIG (reference sequence). V was shortened by 5 bases and J by 2 bases, with 7 bases between the two germline ends. The CDR3 runs to 11 residues. CDR3 sequence: CAWGRPYEQYF. The CDR3 coding sequence is TGTGCCTGGGGACGGCCCTACGAGCAGTACTTC.

This clonotype was counted many times. This chain links TRBV20-1 with TRBJ2-1; 10 bases match TRBD1. The V and J ends lost 4 bases and 7 bases, in that order; junction bases with no gene match: 4. Germline-derived CDR1 and CDR2 are DFQATT and SNEGSKA (reference sequence). The CDR3 runs 13 residues. The CDR3 nucleotides read TGCAGTGCTATCAGGGACAGGGGAAATGAGCAGTTCTTC. The encoded protein is CSAIRDRGNEQFF.

The rearrangement joins TRBV11-2 to TRBJ2-2; no clear D. The CDR3 totals 14 residues. V was cut by 0 bases and J by 1 base, with 3 bases left in between. CDR1 is SGHAT and CDR2 is FQNNGV in the germline V gene. CDR3 region: CASSLELNTGELFF. In DNA, the CDR3 is TGTGCCAGCAGCTTAGAGCTGAACACCGGGGAGCTGTTTTTT. Drawing the rest from reference TRBV11-2 and TRBJ2-2, the complete variable domain is EAGVAQSPRYKIIEKRQSVAFWCNPISGHATLYWYQQILGQGPKLLIQFQNNGVVDDSQLPKDRFSAERLKGVDSTLKIQPAKLEDSAVYLCASSLELNTGELFFGEGSRLTVL.

At least ten counts were recorded for this clonotype. J is TRBJ2-3 and V is TRBV20-1; unclear D gene. Trimming removed 5 bases from V and 6 bases from J, with 12 bases in between. CDR3 length equals 12 residues. Per the germline V gene, CDR1 is DFQATT and CDR2 is SNEGSKA (reference sequence). The CDR3 loop reads CSAGASPDTQYF. For the CDR3, the DNA is TGCAGTGCTGGAGCTAGTCCCGATACGCAGTATTTT.

The sample holds a few counts of this clonotype. The J gene is TRBJ2-7, the V gene TRBV9; D perhaps matches TRBD2 (6 bases). Trimming stripped 7 bases from V and 5 bases from J, with 19 bases between. The CDR3 totals 14 residues. Germline loops: CDR1 SGDLS, CDR2 YYNGEE. The CDR3 here is CASCPGGSGDEQYF. In DNA, the CDR3 is TGTGCCAGCTGCCCTGGGGGGAGTGGCGACGAGCAGTACTTC.

This clonotype came up a few times. This sequence joins TRBV6-4 and TRBJ2-1; 11 bases match TRBD2. CDR3 length equals 15 residues. The germline gives CDR1 MRHNA, CDR2 SNTAGT. J lost 4 bases, V lost 6 bases, and 5 bases had no gene match. CDR3 coding DNA: TGTGCCAGCAGCCTACTAGCGGGAGTGTACAATGAGCAGTTCTTC. Its protein is CASSLLAGVYNEQFF.

This clonotype was found many times. The chain employs TRBV5-1 and TRBJ1-1; tentative D call: TRBD1 (5 bases). CDR3 length: 14 residues. The V and J ends lost 7 bases and 1 base respectively, with 14 bases between them. Germline CDR1 SGHRS, CDR2 YFSETQ. The CDR3 sequence: CASRQQTGNTEAFF. The CDR3 DNA sequence: TGCGCCAGCCGACAGCAAACAGGGAACACTGAAGCTTTCTTT.

There are a few counts of this clonotype. The V call is TRBV12-3 or TRBV12-4, the J call TRBJ1-5, with D perhaps TRBD1 (6 bases). The germline V and J ends were trimmed by 3 bases and 3 bases, with 12 bases remaining between them. The CDR3 is 15 amino acids. In DNA form, the CDR3 reads TGTGCCAGCAGTTTGCTAGGGGGGAACAATCAGCCCCAGCATTTT. The encoded protein is CASSLLGGNNQPQHF.

The chain joins TRBV13 to TRBJ2-3; D unresolved. Trimming stripped 7 bases from V and 4 bases from J, with 6 bases between. Germline-derived CDR1 and CDR2 are PRHDT and FYEKMQ (reference sequence). The CDR3 extends over 11 amino acids. Here the CDR3 DNA reads TGTGCCAGCATCGGTGCAGATACGCAGTATTTT. Translation gives CASIGADTQYF.

Only a few counts were recorded for this clonotype. The V call is TRBV6-1, the J call TRBJ2-5; 7 bases match TRBD1. The CDR3 consists of 14 residues. Germline lookup yields CDR1 MNHNS and CDR2 SASEGT. Trimming took 6 bases from V and 4 from J; bases not matched to a gene: 8. CDR3 in DNA: TGTGCCAGCAGCCCTTCGACAGGGAGAGAGACCCAGTACTTC. It codes for CASSPSTGRETQYF.

This clonotype was detected a few times. V and J are TRBV7-2 and TRBJ2-1, with 7 positions matching TRBD2. Trimming took 7 bases from V and 3 from J; bases not matched to a gene: 3. The CDR3 consists of 13 residues. Germline CDR1 SGHTA, CDR2 FQGNSA. The CDR3 DNA follows: TGTGCCAGCAACCGGGGGGTCTACAATGAGCAGTTCTTC. This sequence encodes CASNRGVYNEQFF.

Only a few counts were recorded for this clonotype. The chain couples TRBV20-1 to TRBJ2-3; unclear D gene. V was trimmed by 3 bases and J by 6 bases, leaving 19 bases between them. The CDR3 sequence is 15 residues long. The germline V gene encodes CDR1 DFQATT and CDR2 SNEGSKA (reference sequence). For the CDR3, the DNA is TGCAGTGCTAGTGACTTCCAGAGCCGGTCGGATACGCAGTATTTT. Encoded protein: CSASDFQSRSDTQYF.

The V call is TRBV29-1, the J call TRBJ2-5; no firm D call. The germline CDR1 and CDR2 sequences are SQVTM and ANQGSEA. The CDR3 is 11 residues long. V lost 7 bases and J 4 bases, leaving 10 bases between the germline ends. The CDR3 loop is CSGEVIETQYF. Here the CDR3 DNA reads TGCAGCGGGGAAGTTATAGAGACCCAGTACTTC.

This clonotype was counted ten times or more. This chain joins TRBV12-3 or TRBV12-4 and TRBJ2-1, with D hard to call. This CDR3 region has 16 residues. V dropped 5 bases and J dropped 3 bases, with 17 bases sitting between them. In DNA, the CDR3 is TGTGCCAGCAGTCCTTATAAGTCCCGGAGCTACAATGAGCAGTTCTTC. It translates to CASSPYKSRSYNEQFF.

This rearrangement joins TRBV6-5 to TRBJ2-4; D may be TRBD1 (5 bases). The CDR3 has 19 amino acids. CDR1 is MNHEY, CDR2 SVGAGI, per germline. Trimming removed 0 bases at V and 0 bases at J, with 18 bases between. This CDR3 is CASSYSGSSGNGAKNIQYF. CDR3 DNA sequence: TGTGCCAGCAGTTACTCGGGATCTTCAGGGAATGGAGCCAAAAACATTCAGTACTTC.

This clonotype was seen a handful of times. This sequence joins TRBV10-3 and TRBJ2-7; the D call may be TRBD1 or TRBD2 (5 bases each). Germline V gives CDR1 ENHRY, CDR2 SYGVKD. The V end was cut by 6 bases, the J end by 2 bases, with 11 bases between. The CDR3 contains 13 residues. The CDR3 loop reads CAISPGQPYEQYF. CDR3 nucleotides: TGTGCCATCAGCCCGGGGCAGCCCTACGAGCAGTACTTC.

The chain combines TRBV20-1 with TRBJ2-3; no firm D call. The V and J ends lost 3 bases and 2 bases respectively, with 12 bases between them. There are 14 residues in the CDR3. Germline V lookup: CDR1 DFQATT, CDR2 SNEGSKA (reference sequence). In DNA form, the CDR3 reads TGCAGTGCTAGTGGCTTTTCAGCCACAGATACGCAGTATTTT. It translates to CSASGFSATDTQYF.

The rearrangement joins TRBV12-5 to TRBJ2-7, with D perhaps TRBD1 (6 bases). The CDR3 has 17 amino acids. Germline lookup yields CDR1 LGHNT and CDR2 FRNRAP. Trimming shortened V by 0 bases and J by 3 bases, and 18 bases separated the two germline ends. The CDR3 DNA is TGTGCTAGTGGTTTGGTACTAGGACAGAGTGAGAGCTACGAGCAGTACTTC. This codes for CASGLVLGQSESYEQYF.

This clonotype appeared many times. The CDR3 region has the DNA TGCAGCACCCCGGGGGTGAGCAAGACCCAGTACTTC. Amino acids: CSTPGVSKTQYF. This sequence joins TRBV29-1 and TRBJ2-5, with D tentatively TRBD2 (6 bases). CDR1 SQVTM and CDR2 ANQGSEA come from the germline V gene. V dropped 8 bases and J dropped 6 bases, with 16 bases sitting between them. This CDR3 contains 12 residues. The full variable domain, completed using reference TRBV29-1 and TRBJ2-5, is SAVISQKPSRDICQRGTSLTIQCQVDSQVTMMFWYRQQPGQSLTLIATANQGSEATYESGFVIDKFPISRPNLTFSTLTVSNMSPEDSSIYLCSTPGVSKTQYFGPGTRLLVL.

The rearrangement links TRBV12-3 or TRBV12-4 to TRBJ2-1, with D possibly being TRBD2 (6 bases). Trimming left V 6 bases short and J 10 bases short, with 13 bases between. There are 12 residues in the CDR3. DNA of the CDR3: TGTGCCAGCAGCCCCGGGACTTTGGAGCAGTTCTTC. Amino acids: CASSPGTLEQFF.

This clonotype has a single count. CDR3 amino acids: CSAPWGGASNEQFF. CDR3 coding DNA: TGCAGTGCCCCCTGGGGGGGGGCAAGCAATGAGCAGTTCTTC. The chain recombines TRBV20-1 with TRBJ2-1, with a tentative D call TRBD2 (7 bases). The V gene lost 6 bases and the J gene lost 6 bases, with 18 bases spanning the gap. The CDR3 loop spans 14 amino acids. The germline gives CDR1 DFQATT, CDR2 SNEGSKA (reference sequence).

This clonotype was seen more than once but under ten times. The CDR3 DNA is TGTGCCAGCAGTGACAGGGGTTATGGCTACACCTTC. This gives the protein CASSDRGYGYTF. The chain uses TRBV6-4 and TRBJ1-2; D might be TRBD1 (5 bases). The CDR3 loop spans 12 amino acids. Per the germline V gene, CDR1 is MRHNA and CDR2 is SNTAGT. The V and J ends lost 2 bases and 5 bases respectively, with 6 bases between them.

This clonotype was detected many times. This chain links TRBV29-1 with TRBJ2-7; possibly TRBD2 for D (5 bases). Germline V gene sequence: CDR1 SQVTM, CDR2 ANQGSEA. The CDR3 is 13 amino acids. V was trimmed by 6 bases and J by 2 bases, leaving 14 bases between them. CDR3 DNA sequence: TGCAGCGTCGGAGGCGTGCGGCCCTACGAGCAGTACTTC. It encodes CSVGGVRPYEQYF.

The chain combines TRBV5-1 with TRBJ2-3; D not resolved. CDR1 SGHRS and CDR2 YFSETQ come from the germline V gene. The CDR3 loop spans 12 amino acids. Trimming took 0 bases from V and 7 from J, leaving 6 bases between them. This chain's CDR3 is CASSLGLNTQYF. DNA of the CDR3: TGCGCCAGCAGCTTGGGACTCAATACGCAGTATTTT.